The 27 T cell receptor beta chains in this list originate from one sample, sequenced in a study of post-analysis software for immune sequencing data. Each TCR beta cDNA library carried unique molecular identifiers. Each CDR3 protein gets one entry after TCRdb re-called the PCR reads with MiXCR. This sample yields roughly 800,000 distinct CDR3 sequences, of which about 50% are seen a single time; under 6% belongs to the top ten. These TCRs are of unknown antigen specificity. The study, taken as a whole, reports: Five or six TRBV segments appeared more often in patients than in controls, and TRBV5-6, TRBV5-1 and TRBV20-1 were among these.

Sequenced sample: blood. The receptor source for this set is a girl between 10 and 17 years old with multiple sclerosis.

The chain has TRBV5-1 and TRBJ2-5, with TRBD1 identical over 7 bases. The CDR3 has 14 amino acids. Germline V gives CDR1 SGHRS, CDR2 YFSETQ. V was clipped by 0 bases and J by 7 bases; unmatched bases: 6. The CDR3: CASSLGDSDRTQYF. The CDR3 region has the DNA TGCGCCAGCAGCTTGGGGGACAGTGATAGGACCCAGTACTTC. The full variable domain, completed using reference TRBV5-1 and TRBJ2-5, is KAGVTQTPRYLIKTRGQQVTLSCSPISGHRSVSWYQQTPGQGLQFLFEYFSETQRNKGNFPGRFSGRQFSNSRSEMNVSTLELGDSALYLCASSLGDSDRTQYFGPGTRLLVL.

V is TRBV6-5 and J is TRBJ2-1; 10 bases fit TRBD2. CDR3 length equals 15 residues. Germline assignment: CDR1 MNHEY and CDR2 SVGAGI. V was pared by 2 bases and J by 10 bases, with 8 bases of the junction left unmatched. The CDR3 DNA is TGTGCCAGCAGTTACCACGGGACTAGCGAGGGCGAGCAGTTCTTC. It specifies CASSYHGTSEGEQFF.

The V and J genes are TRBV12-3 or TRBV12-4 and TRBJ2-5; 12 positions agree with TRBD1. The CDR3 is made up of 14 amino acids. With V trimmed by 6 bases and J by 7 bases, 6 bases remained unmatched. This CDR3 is CASRGTGGFWTQYF. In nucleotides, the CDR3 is TGTGCCAGCAGAGGGACAGGGGGCTTCTGGACCCAGTACTTC.

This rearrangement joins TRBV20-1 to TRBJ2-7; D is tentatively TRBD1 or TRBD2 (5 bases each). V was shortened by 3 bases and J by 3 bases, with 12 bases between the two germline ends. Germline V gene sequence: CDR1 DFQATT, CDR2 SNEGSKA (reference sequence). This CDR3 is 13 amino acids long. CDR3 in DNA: TGCAGTGCTAGGGGGGAAACGTACTACGAGCAGTACTTC. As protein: CSARGETYYEQYF.

In DNA, the CDR3 is TGTGCCAGCAGGGGGACAGGGTTCGGAACCGGGGAGCTGTTTTTT. This gives the protein CASRGTGFGTGELFF. The chain has TRBV25-1 and TRBJ2-2; TRBD1 matches at 9 bases. This CDR3 contains 15 residues. Trimming took 6 bases from V and 5 from J; bases not matched to a gene: 7. CDR1 is MGHDK and CDR2 is SYGVNS in the germline V gene.

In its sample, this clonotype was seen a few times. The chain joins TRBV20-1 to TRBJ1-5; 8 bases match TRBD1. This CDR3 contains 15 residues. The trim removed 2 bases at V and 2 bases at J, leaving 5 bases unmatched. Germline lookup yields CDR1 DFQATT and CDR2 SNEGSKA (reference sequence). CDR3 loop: CSARRPGQGNQPQHF. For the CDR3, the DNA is TGCAGTGCTAGACGGCCGGGACAGGGCAATCAGCCCCAGCATTTT.

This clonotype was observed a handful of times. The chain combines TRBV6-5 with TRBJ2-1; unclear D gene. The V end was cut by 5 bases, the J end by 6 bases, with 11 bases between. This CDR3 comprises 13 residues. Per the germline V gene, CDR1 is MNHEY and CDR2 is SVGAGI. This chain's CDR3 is CASSNTLSNEQFF. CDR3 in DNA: TGTGCCAGCAGTAACACCCTCAGCAATGAGCAGTTCTTC.

The CDR3 is CAISGQVHGYTF. In DNA, the CDR3 is TGTGCCATCAGTGGACAGGTCCATGGCTACACCTTC. This chain links TRBV10-3 with TRBJ1-2; tentative D call: TRBD1 (6 bases). Germline lookup yields CDR1 ENHRY and CDR2 SYGVKD. V gave up 4 bases and J gave up 6 bases, with 9 bases separating them. The CDR3 is 12 residues long.

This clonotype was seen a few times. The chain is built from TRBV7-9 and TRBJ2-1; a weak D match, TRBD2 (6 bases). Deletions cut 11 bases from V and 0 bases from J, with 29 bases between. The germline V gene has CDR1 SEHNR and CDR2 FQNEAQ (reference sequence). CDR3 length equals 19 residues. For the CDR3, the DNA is TGTGCCTACCCACCGGAGGGTCTGGCGTTTATTACCTCCTACAATGAGCAGTTCTTC. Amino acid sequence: CAYPPEGLAFITSYNEQFF.

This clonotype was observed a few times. CDR3 sequence reads: CSVESSPLSYEQYF. CDR3 coding DNA: TGCAGCGTTGAGTCCTCACCACTCTCCTACGAGCAGTACTTC. V gene TRBV29-1 combines with J gene TRBJ2-7; D gene uncertain. From germline, CDR1 is SQVTM and CDR2 ANQGSEA. The CDR3 sequence is 14 residues long. The V end lost 3 bases, the J end lost 0 bases, and 12 bases lay between the germline ends.

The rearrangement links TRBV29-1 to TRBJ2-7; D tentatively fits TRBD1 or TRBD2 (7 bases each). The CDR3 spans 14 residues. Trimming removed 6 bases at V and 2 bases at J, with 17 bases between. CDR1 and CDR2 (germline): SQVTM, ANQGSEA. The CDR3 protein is CSVEVQGRAYEQYF. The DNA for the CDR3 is TGCAGCGTCGAGGTACAGGGGAGGGCCTACGAGCAGTACTTC.

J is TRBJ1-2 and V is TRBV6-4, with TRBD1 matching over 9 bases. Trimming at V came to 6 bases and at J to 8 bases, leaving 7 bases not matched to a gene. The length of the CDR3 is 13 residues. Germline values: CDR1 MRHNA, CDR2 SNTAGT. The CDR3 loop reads CASSIGTGRGYTF. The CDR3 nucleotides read TGTGCCAGCAGCATCGGGACAGGGAGAGGCTACACCTTC.

The CDR3 loop is CASSGARSDEQYF. The CDR3 nucleotides read TGTGCCAGCAGCGGCGCCCGATCCGACGAGCAGTACTTC. V usage is TRBV7-6 and J usage is TRBJ2-5; D gene ambiguous. The closer fit of TRBJ2-7 to the DNA end suggests the J call may be wrong. The germline CDR1 and CDR2 sequences are SGHVS and FNYEAQ. The CDR3 runs to 13 residues.

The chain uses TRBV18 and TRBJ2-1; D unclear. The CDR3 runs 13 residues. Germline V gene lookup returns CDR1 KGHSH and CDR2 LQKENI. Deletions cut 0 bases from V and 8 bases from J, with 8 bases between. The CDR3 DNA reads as TGTGCCAGCTCACCACCGTCAAGGTATGAGCAGTTCTTC. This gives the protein CASSPPSRYEQFF.

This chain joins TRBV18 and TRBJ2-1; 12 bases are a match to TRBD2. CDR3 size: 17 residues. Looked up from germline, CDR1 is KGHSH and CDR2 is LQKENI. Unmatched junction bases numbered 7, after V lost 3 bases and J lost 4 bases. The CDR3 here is CASSPVLAGGLYNEQFF. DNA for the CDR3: TGTGCCAGCTCACCGGTACTAGCGGGAGGTCTGTACAATGAGCAGTTCTTC.

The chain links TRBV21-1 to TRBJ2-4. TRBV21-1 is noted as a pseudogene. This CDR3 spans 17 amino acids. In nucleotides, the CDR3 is TGTGCCAGCAGCTCCTCTGACCGACCGGCTTACAAAAACATTCAGTACTTC. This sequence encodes CASSSSDRPAYKNIQYF.

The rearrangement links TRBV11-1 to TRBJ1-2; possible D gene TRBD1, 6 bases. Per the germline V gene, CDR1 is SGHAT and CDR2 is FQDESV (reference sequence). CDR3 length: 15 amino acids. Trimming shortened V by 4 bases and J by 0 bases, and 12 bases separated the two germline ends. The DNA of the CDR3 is TGTGCCAGCAGCTACGCCGGGACACCTAACTATGGCTACACCTTC. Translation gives CASSYAGTPNYGYTF.

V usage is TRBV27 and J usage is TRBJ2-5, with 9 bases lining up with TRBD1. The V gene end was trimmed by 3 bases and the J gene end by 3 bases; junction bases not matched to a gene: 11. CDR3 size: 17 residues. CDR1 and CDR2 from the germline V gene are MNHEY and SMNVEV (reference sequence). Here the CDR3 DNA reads TGTGCCAGCAGTTTCCTCCGGGACAGGGTACCCGAAGAGACCCAGTACTTC. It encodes CASSFLRDRVPEETQYF.

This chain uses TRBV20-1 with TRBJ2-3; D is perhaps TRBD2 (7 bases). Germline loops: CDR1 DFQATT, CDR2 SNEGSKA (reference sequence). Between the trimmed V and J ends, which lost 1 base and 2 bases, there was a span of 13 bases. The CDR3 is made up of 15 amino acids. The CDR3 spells CSARVPGGPTDTQYF. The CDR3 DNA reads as TGCAGTGCTAGAGTCCCGGGGGGCCCCACAGATACGCAGTATTTT.

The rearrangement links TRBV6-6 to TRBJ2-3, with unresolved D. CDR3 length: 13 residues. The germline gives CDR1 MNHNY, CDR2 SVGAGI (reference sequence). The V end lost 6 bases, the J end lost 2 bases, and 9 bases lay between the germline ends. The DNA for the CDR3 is TGTGCCAGCAGCCCGCCTTACACAGATACGCAGTATTTT. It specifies CASSPPYTDTQYF.

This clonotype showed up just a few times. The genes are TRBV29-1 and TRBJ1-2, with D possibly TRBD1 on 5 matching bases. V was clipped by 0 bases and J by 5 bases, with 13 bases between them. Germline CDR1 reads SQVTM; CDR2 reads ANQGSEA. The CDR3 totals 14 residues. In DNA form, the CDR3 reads TGCAGCGTTGAAGACCCAGGGTCATATTATGGCTACACCTTC. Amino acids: CSVEDPGSYYGYTF.

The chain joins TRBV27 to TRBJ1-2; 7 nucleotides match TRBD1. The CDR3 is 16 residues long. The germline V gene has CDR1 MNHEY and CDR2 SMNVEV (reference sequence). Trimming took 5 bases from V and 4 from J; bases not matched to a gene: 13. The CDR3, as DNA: TGTGCCAGCAGTCTCACACAGGGGCTACACTCCTATGGCTACACCTTC. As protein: CASSLTQGLHSYGYTF.

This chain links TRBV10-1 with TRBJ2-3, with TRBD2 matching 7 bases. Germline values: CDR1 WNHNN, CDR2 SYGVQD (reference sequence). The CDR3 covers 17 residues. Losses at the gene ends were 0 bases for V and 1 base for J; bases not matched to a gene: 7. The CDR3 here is CASSESSSGTRTDTQYF. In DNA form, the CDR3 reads TGCGCCAGCAGTGAGTCGTCGAGCGGGACCCGCACAGATACGCAGTATTTT.

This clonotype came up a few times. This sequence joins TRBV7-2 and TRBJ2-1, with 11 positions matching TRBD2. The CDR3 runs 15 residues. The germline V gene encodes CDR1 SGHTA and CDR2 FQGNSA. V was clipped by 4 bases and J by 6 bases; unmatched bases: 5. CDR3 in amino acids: CASSSGTSGLNEQFF. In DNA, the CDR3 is TGTGCCAGCAGCTCCGGGACTAGCGGTCTCAATGAGCAGTTCTTC.

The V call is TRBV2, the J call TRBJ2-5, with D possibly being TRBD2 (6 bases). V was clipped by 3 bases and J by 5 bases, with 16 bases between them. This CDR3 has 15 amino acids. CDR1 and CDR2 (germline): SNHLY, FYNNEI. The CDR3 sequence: CASSDGGPAAETQYF. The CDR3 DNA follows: TGTGCCAGCAGTGACGGGGGACCAGCCGCGGAGACCCAGTACTTC.

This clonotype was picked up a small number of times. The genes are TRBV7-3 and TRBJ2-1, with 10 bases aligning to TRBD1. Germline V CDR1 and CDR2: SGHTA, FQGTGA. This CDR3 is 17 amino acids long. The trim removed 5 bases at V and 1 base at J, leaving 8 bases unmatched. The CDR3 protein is CASSVHGTGVSYNEQFF. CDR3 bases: TGTGCCAGCAGCGTACACGGGACAGGGGTATCCTACAATGAGCAGTTCTTC. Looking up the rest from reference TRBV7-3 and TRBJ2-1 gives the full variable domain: GAGVSQTPSNKVTEKGKYVELRCDPISGHTALYWYRQSLGQGPEFLIYFQGTGAADDSGLPNDRFFAVRPEGSVSTLKIQRTERGDSAVYLCASSVHGTGVSYNEQFFGPGTRLTVL.

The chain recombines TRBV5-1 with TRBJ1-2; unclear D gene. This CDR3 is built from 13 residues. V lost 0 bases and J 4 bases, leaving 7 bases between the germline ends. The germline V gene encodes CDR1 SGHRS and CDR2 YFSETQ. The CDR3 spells CASSLEKSYGYTF. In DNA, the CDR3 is TGCGCCAGCAGCTTGGAAAAGAGCTATGGCTACACCTTC.